The 25 T cell receptor beta chains presented below share a single source sample, sequenced in a study of sequential checkpoint blockade in melanoma (dated by TCRdb to about 2019). The treatment or condition label of this sample denotes: randomized to nivolumab then ipilimumab (arm A) or the reverse (arm B). Receptors were amplified or captured by the immunoSEQ multiplex PCR assay. TCRdb stores this immuneACCESS table with in-frame sequences only. Part of the clones is absent; in the studies checked, under half of the shortfall reflects unresolved V genes, and no reason is known for the rest. The sample contains about 5,000 clones, about 20% of them found a single time. About 8.1% of the sample lies in the top ten. Here the sequenced sample was tumor tissue (inferred from file names), taken from a patient given nivolumab and ipilimumab in sequence. These receptor sequences come from a human donor with melanoma.

This clone occurred once. The V and J genes are TRBV19 and TRBJ2-7; tentatively, D is TRBD2 (5 bases). The CDR3 loop spans 12 amino acids. Trimming cost V 3 bases and J 7 bases, with 10 bases left between them. Germline CDR1 is LNHDA and CDR2 is SQIVND (reference sequence). The CDR3 loop reads CASSMSTGEQYF. The CDR3 DNA reads TGTGCCAGTAGTATGTCTACGGGGGAGCAGTACTTC.

This clone was seen at least ten times. The chain employs TRBV11-3 and TRBJ2-3; D unclear. The CDR3 spans 14 residues. V lost 2 bases and J lost 0, with 6 bases in between. Germline V gene data show CDR1 as SGHNT and CDR2 as YENEEA. The CDR3 spells CASSLIGSTDTQYF. CDR3 DNA sequence: TGTGCCAGCAGCTTAATAGGGAGCACAGATACGCAGTATTTT. Together with reference TRBV11-3 and TRBJ2-3, the CDR3 gives the full variable domain: EAGVVQSPRYKIIEKKQPVAFWCNPISGHNTLYWYLQNLGQGPELLIRYENEEAVDDSQLPKDRFSAERLKGVDSTLKIQPAELGDSAVYLCASSLIGSTDTQYFGPGTRLTVL.

The chain joins TRBV30 to TRBJ2-5; tentatively, D is TRBD1 or TRBD2 (5 bases each). Germline V gene lookup returns CDR1 GTSNPN and CDR2 SVGIG (reference sequence). This CDR3 contains 14 residues. Trimming cost V 2 bases and J 4 bases, with 14 bases left between them. DNA for the CDR3: TGTGCCTGGAGTTTCGGTGGGGGTGGAGAGACCCAGTACTTC. It yields the protein CAWSFGGGGETQYF. The variable domain in full, completed from reference TRBV30 and TRBJ2-5, reads SQTIHQWPATLVQPVGSPLSLECTVEGTSNPNLYWYRQAAGRGLQLLFYSVGIGQISSEVPQNLSASRPQDRQFILSSKKLLLSDSGFYLCAWSFGGGGETQYFGPGTRLLVL.

This clone has just a few counts. The chain links TRBV11-3 to TRBJ1-3; D might be TRBD1 (5 bases). Germline-derived CDR1 and CDR2 are SGHNT and YENEEA. CDR3 length: 15 amino acids. V was shortened by 3 bases and J by 2 bases, with 11 bases between the two germline ends. CDR3 residues: CASSLVGGTGNTIYF. The CDR3 bases are TGTGCCAGCAGCTTGGTCGGGGGTACTGGAAACACCATATATTTT.

This clone appeared many times. The chain carries TRBV7-1 and TRBJ2-1; 8 nucleotides match TRBD1. TRBV7-1 carries the ORF label, with uncertain function. V shed 5 bases and J 8 bases; nucleotides not matched to a gene: 5. This CDR3 has 13 residues. CDR3 coding DNA: TGTGCCAGCAGCCGACAGGGGAGGCATGAGCAGTTCTTC. Protein: CASSRQGRHEQFF.

The chain has TRBV14 and TRBJ1-2; 10 bases match TRBD1. The germline V gene encodes CDR1 SGHDN and CDR2 FVKESK. The J segment lost 7 bases and the V segment lost 1 base, leaving 18 bases of the junction unmatched. CDR3 length: 19 residues. This CDR3 is CASSQGGAGTGVTLGGYTF. For the CDR3, the DNA is TGTGCCAGCAGCCAAGGCGGTGCCGGGACAGGGGTTACACTTGGTGGCTACACCTTC.

This clone showed up many times. The chain combines TRBV6-8 with TRBJ2-3; D is undetermined. V was pared by 2 bases and J by 6 bases, with 9 bases between. Germline values: CDR1 MNHGY, CDR2 SAAAGT. The length of the CDR3 is 13 residues. CDR3 sequence (DNA): TGTGCCAGCAGTTACGTGGGCCGTGATACGCAGTATTTT. This gives the protein CASSYVGRDTQYF.

V is TRBV28 and J is TRBJ1-4, with D unresolved. The CDR3 is made up of 12 amino acids. V dropped 5 bases and J dropped 7 bases, with 8 bases sitting between them. The germline gives CDR1 MDHEN, CDR2 SYDVKM. The CDR3 DNA reads as TGTGCCAGCAGTCCCACCCTTGAAAAACTGTTTTTT. It yields the protein CASSPTLEKLFF.

This sequence joins TRBV30 and TRBJ2-3, with 13 bases lining up with TRBD2. The J segment lost 5 bases and the V segment lost 5 bases, leaving 4 bases of the junction unmatched. The CDR3 spans 14 residues. CDR1 and CDR2 (germline): GTSNPN, SVGIG (reference sequence). CDR3: CAWGTSGVGDTQYF. The CDR3 DNA reads TGTGCCTGGGGGACTAGCGGGGTAGGAGATACGCAGTATTTT.

This CDR3 is CASSMSGDGKNIQYF. CDR3 nucleotides: TGTGCCAGTAGTATGTCAGGGGATGGGAAAAACATTCAGTACTTC. This sequence joins TRBV19 and TRBJ2-4, with TRBD1 as a possible D gene (6 bases). The germline V gene encodes CDR1 LNHDA and CDR2 SQIVND (reference sequence). The V and J ends lost 3 bases and 4 bases respectively, with 13 bases between them. The CDR3 contains 15 residues. The variable domain in full, with the rest retrieved from reference TRBV19 and TRBJ2-4, is DGGITQSPKYLFRKEGQNVTLSCEQNLNHDAMYWYRQDPGQGLRLIYYSQIVNDFQKGDIAEGYSVSREKKESFPLTVTSAQKNPTAFYLCASSMSGDGKNIQYFGAGTRLSVL.

The chain joins TRBV30 to TRBJ1-6; D is undetermined. Germline CDR1 reads GTSNPN; CDR2 reads SVGIG (reference sequence). Trimming stripped 4 bases from V and 7 bases from J, with 11 bases between. The CDR3 is 13 amino acids. This CDR3 reads CAWKEYTNSPLHF. The DNA of the CDR3 is TGTGCCTGGAAGGAGTATACGAATTCACCCCTCCACTTT.

The chain is built from TRBV25-1 and TRBJ1-2; D gene uncertain. Germline loops: CDR1 MGHDK, CDR2 SYGVNS. Trimming took off 5 bases at V and 7 bases at J, with 14 bases between the two ends. The CDR3 is 13 residues long. The CDR3 region is CASSLGEGSGYTF. The CDR3 bases are TGTGCCAGCAGTCTTGGTGAAGGGTCTGGCTACACCTTC.

This clone rates as medium-sized. The V gene is TRBV4-1, the J gene TRBJ1-1; TRBD1 matches at 7 bases. The V gene end was trimmed by 0 bases and the J gene end by 12 bases; junction bases not matched to a gene: 10. The CDR3 loop spans 14 amino acids. Germline CDR1 MGHRA, CDR2 YSYEKL. CDR3: CASSQDRQGYRTFF. CDR3 DNA: TGCGCCAGCAGCCAAGACCGACAGGGATACAGGACTTTCTTT.

Ten or more counts support this clone. J is TRBJ1-2 and V is TRBV7-5. TRBV7-5 is assigned pseudogene status. The CDR3 length is 14 residues. Here the CDR3 reads CASGSGLANYGYTF. The CDR3 coding sequence is TGTGCCAGCGGATCAGGTCTAGCTAACTATGGCTACACCTTC.

This clone was seen more than once but under ten times. The CDR3 sequence: CASSYYAGAETQYF. In DNA form, the CDR3 reads TGTGCCAGCAGTTACTATGCGGGAGCAGAGACCCAGTACTTC. The V and J genes are TRBV6-8 and TRBJ2-5, with TRBD2 identical over 7 bases. Germline CDR1 MNHGY, CDR2 SAAAGT. V shed 1 base, J shed 4 bases, and the junction held 3 bases outside the gene matches. CDR3 length: 14 residues.

This clone has just a few counts. The chain combines TRBV6-8 with TRBJ2-2; D gene ambiguous. The CDR3 sequence is 13 residues long. The V and J ends lost 10 bases and 4 bases respectively, with 13 bases between them. Germline V gene lookup returns CDR1 MNHGY and CDR2 SAAAGT. CDR3 amino acids: CATQLQPTGELFF. Written as DNA, the CDR3 is TGTGCCACCCAGTTGCAGCCCACCGGGGAGCTGTTTTTT.

This clone was picked up a small number of times. This chain joins TRBV6-8 and TRBJ2-5, with D maybe TRBD1 (5 bases). The ends were cut back, 6 bases at V and 1 base at J, with 15 bases in the middle. The CDR3 length is 15 residues. Germline CDR1 and CDR2: MNHGY and SAAAGT. The DNA of the CDR3 is TGTGCCAGCAGAAGGGAAGGGGCTTCCCAAGAGACCCAGTACTTC. It codes for CASRREGASQETQYF.

J is TRBJ2-3 and V is TRBV5-1, with a weak D call TRBD2 (5 bases). Trimming removed 5 bases from V and 2 bases from J, with 18 bases in between. The CDR3 extends over 16 amino acids. CDR1 and CDR2 (germline): SGHRS, YFSETQ. CDR3 sequence reads: CASRRLPDRNTDTQYF. The CDR3 coding sequence is TGCGCCAGCAGGCGACTACCGGACCGCAACACAGATACGCAGTATTTT. Supplemented by reference TRBV5-1 and TRBJ2-3, the full variable domain reads KAGVTQTPRYLIKTRGQQVTLSCSPISGHRSVSWYQQTPGQGLQFLFEYFSETQRNKGNFPGRFSGRQFSNSRSEMNVSTLELGDSALYLCASRRLPDRNTDTQYFGPGTRLTVL.

The table lists this clone with many counts. The rearrangement links TRBV6-8 to TRBJ2-5; TRBD1 aligns across 9 bases. J gave up 3 bases and V 10 bases, and 9 bases lay outside the gene matches. The V gene's germline CDR1 is MNHGY and CDR2 SAAAGT. There are 14 residues in the CDR3. CDR3 sequence (DNA): TGTGCCATCGGGCAGACAGGGGGAAAAGAGACCCAGTACTTC. Translating it yields CAIGQTGGKETQYF.

V usage is TRBV15 and J usage is TRBJ1-6; D possibly corresponds to TRBD1 (6 bases). This CDR3 contains 15 residues. Trimming stripped 4 bases from V and 7 bases from J, with 14 bases between. CDR1 LNHNV and CDR2 YYDKDF come from the germline V gene (reference sequence). The CDR3, as DNA: TGTGCCACCAGCACCGGACAGTTTCGGAATTCACCCCTCCACTTT. Protein product: CATSTGQFRNSPLHF.

The V call is TRBV28, the J call TRBJ2-7; D remains ambiguous. The CDR3 length is 12 residues. Germline CDR1 reads MDHEN; CDR2 reads SYDVKM. Between the trimmed V and J ends, which lost 10 bases and 2 bases, there was a span of 12 bases. The CDR3 reads CATSMVTYEQYF. CDR3 sequence (DNA): TGTGCCACTTCCATGGTGACCTACGAGCAGTACTTC.

In its sample, this clone was seen a few times. The chain links TRBV19 to TRBJ1-5; unclear D gene. The germline gives CDR1 LNHDA, CDR2 SQIVND (reference sequence). With 6 bases removed from V and 2 bases from J, the gap between germline ends came to 5 bases. The CDR3 totals 12 residues. The chain's CDR3 is CASRAGNQPQHF. CDR3 coding DNA: TGTGCCAGTAGGGCCGGCAATCAGCCCCAGCATTTT.

This rearrangement joins TRBV28 to TRBJ1-1; TRBD1 agrees at 7 bases. The trim removed 0 bases at V and 8 bases at J, leaving 3 bases unmatched. The germline V gene has CDR1 MDHEN and CDR2 SYDVKM. This CDR3 has 13 amino acids. CDR3 coding DNA: TGTGCCAGCAGTTTATGGGTGGACAGGGAAGCTTTCTTT. Translated: CASSLWVDREAFF. Together with reference TRBV28 and TRBJ1-1, the CDR3 gives the full variable domain: DVKVTQSSRYLVKRTGEKVFLECVQDMDHENMFWYRQDPGLGLRLIYFSYDVKMKEKGDIPEGYSVSREKKERFSLILESASTNQTSMYLCASSLWVDREAFFGQGTRLTVV.

This clone appeared a few times. The V call is TRBV19, the J call TRBJ1-1; unclear D gene. Germline V gene lookup returns CDR1 LNHDA and CDR2 SQIVND (reference sequence). V lost 3 bases and J 7 bases, leaving 6 bases between the germline ends. This CDR3 is built from 11 residues. As DNA, the CDR3 is TGTGCCAGTAGTATTGTCAATGAAGCTTTCTTT. It specifies CASSIVNEAFF.

This clone has only a few counts. The J gene is TRBJ2-7, the V gene TRBV11-3; 10 bases fit TRBD1. The CDR3 is 15 residues long. The trim removed 4 bases at V and 6 bases at J, leaving 9 bases unmatched. CDR1 and CDR2 (germline): SGHNT, YENEEA. The DNA for the CDR3 is TGTGCCAGCAGCTCTATGGACAGGGGGGAATTCGAGCAGTACTTC. It encodes CASSSMDRGEFEQYF.